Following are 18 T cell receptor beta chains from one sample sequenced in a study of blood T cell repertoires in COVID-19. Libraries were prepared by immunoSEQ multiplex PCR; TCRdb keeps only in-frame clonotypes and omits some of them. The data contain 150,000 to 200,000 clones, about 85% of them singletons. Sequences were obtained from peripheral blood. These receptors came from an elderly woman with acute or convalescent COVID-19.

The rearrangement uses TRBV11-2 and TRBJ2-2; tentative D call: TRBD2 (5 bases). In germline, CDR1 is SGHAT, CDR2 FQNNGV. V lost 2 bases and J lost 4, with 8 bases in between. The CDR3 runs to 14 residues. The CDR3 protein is CASSLSSPTGELFF. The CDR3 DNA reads TGTGCCAGCAGCTTATCTAGCCCCACCGGGGAGCTGTTTTTT.

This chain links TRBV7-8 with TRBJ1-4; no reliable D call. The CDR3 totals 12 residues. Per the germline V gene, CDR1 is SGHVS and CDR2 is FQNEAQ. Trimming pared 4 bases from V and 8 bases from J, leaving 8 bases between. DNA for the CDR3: TGTGCCAGCAGCTCCCTTTCCGAAAAACTGTTTTTT. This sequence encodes CASSSLSEKLFF.

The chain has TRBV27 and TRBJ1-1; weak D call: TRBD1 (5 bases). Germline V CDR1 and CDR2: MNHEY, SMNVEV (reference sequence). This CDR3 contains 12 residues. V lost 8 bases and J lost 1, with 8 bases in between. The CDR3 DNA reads TGTGCCAGCGGCAGGGAGAACACTGAAGCTTTCTTT. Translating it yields CASGRENTEAFF.

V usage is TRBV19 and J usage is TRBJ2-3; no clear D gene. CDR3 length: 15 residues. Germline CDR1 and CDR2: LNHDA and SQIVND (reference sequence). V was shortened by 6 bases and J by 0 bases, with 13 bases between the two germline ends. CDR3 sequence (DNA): TGTGCCAGTAGCCCTATCGGTGCTAGCACAGATACGCAGTATTTT. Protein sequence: CASSPIGASTDTQYF.

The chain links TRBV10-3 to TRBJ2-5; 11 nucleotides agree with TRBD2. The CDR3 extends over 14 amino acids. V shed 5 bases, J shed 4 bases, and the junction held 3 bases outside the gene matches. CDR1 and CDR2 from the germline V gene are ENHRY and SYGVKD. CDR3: CAISPGLAGETQYF. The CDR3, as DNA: TGTGCCATCAGTCCCGGACTAGCGGGAGAGACCCAGTACTTC.

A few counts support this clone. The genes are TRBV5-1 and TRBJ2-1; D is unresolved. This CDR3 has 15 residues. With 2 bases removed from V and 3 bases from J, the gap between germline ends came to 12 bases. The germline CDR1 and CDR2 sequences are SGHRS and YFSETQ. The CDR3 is CASSFRTMSYNEQFF. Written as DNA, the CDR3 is TGCGCCAGCAGCTTCCGAACCATGAGCTACAATGAGCAGTTCTTC.

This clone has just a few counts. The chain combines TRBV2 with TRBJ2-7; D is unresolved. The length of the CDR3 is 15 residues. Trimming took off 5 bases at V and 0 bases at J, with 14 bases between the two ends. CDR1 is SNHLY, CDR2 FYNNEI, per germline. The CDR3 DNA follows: TGTGCCAGCAGTCCCCTCCGCGCGGACTCCTACGAGCAGTACTTC. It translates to CASSPLRADSYEQYF.

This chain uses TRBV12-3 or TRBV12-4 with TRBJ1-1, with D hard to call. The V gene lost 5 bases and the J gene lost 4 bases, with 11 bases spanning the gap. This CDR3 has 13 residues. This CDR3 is CASSPMTSTEAFF. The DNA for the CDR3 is TGTGCCAGCAGTCCAATGACAAGCACTGAAGCTTTCTTT.

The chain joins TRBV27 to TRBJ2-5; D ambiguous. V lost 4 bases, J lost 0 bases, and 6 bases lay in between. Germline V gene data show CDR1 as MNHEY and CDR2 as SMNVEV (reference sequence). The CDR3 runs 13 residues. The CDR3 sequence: CASSWSDQETQYF. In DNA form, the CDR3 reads TGTGCCAGCAGTTGGTCAGACCAAGAGACCCAGTACTTC.

DNA for the CDR3: TGTGCCAGCAGCGAACAGGGGGATCAGCCCCAGCATTTT. This gives the protein CASSEQGDQPQHF. V gene TRBV6-2 or TRBV6-3 combines with J gene TRBJ1-5, with 8 bases that match TRBD1. With 6 bases clipped from V and 5 bases from J, the junction kept 3 bases outside the gene matches. The CDR3 covers 13 residues. Germline V gives CDR1 MNHEY, CDR2 SVGEGT.

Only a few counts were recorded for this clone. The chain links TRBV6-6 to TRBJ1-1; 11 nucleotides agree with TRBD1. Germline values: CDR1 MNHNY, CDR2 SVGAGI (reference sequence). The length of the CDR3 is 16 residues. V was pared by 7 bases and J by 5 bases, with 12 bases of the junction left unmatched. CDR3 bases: TGTGCCAGCACTCTAGGCGGGACAGGGGGGAGAACTGAAGCTTTCTTT. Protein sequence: CASTLGGTGGRTEAFF.

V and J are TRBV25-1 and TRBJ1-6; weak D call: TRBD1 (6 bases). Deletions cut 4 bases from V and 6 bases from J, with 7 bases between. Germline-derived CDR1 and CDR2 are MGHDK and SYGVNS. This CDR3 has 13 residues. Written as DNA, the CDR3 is TGTGCCAGCAGTGGGGACACTAATTCACCCCTCCACTTT. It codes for CASSGDTNSPLHF.

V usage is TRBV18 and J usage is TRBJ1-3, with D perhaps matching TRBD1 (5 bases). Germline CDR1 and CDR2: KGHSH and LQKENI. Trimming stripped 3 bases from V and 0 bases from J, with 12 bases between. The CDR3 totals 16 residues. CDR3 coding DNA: TGTGCCAGCTCACCGCGGGACGGGGACTCTGGAAACACCATATATTTT. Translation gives CASSPRDGDSGNTIYF. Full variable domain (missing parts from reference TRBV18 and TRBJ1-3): NAGVMQNPRHLVRRRGQEARLRCSPMKGHSHVYWYRQLPEEGLKFMVYLQKENIIDESGMPKERFSAEFPKEGPSILRIQQVVRGDSAAYFCASSPRDGDSGNTIYFGEGSWLTVV.

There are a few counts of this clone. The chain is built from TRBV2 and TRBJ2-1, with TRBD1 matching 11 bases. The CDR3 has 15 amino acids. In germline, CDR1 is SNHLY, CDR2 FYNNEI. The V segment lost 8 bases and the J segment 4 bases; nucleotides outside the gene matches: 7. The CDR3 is CASLARDRGYNEQFF. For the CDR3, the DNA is TGTGCCAGCCTGGCCCGGGACAGGGGGTACAATGAGCAGTTCTTC.

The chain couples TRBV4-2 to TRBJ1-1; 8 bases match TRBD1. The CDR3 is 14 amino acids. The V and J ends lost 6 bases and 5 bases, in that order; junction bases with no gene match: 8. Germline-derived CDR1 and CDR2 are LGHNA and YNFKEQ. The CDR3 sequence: CASSPYRGRTEAFF. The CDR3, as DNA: TGTGCCAGCAGTCCCTACAGGGGGAGGACTGAAGCTTTCTTT.

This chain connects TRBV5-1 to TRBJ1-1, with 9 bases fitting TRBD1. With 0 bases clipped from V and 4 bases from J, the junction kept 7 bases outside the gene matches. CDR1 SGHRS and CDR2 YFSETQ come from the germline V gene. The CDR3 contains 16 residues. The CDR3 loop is CASSLGTGVGRTEAFF. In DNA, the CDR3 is TGCGCCAGCAGCTTGGGGACAGGGGTAGGTCGCACTGAAGCTTTCTTT.

CDR3 protein: CAWSRRRQDTQYF. The CDR3 DNA sequence: TGTGCCTGGAGTCGGCGGAGGCAAGATACGCAGTATTTT. The chain joins TRBV30 to TRBJ2-3, with a possible D match to TRBD2 (5 bases). The V gene's germline CDR1 is GTSNPN and CDR2 SVGIG (reference sequence). There are 13 residues in the CDR3. Trimming removed 2 bases from V and 5 bases from J, with 11 bases in between.

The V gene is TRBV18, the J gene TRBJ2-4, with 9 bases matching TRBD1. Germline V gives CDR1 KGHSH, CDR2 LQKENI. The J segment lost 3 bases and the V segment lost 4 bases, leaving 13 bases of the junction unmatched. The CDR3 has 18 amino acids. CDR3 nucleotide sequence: TGTGCCAGCTCACTCGGGACAGGGATGTTCTGGGGCAAAAACATTCAGTACTTC. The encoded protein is CASSLGTGMFWGKNIQYF.